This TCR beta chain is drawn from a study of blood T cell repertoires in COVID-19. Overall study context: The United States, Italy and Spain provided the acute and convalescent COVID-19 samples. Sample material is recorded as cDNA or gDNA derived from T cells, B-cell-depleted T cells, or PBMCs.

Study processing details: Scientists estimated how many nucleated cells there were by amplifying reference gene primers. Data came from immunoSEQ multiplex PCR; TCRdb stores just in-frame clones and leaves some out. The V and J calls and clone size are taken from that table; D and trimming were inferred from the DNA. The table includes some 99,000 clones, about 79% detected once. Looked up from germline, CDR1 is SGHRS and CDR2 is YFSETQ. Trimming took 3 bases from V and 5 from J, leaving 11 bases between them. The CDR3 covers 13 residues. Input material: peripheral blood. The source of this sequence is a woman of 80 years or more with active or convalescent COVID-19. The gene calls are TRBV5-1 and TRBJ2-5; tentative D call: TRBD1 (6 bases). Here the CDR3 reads CASSSQGWETQYF. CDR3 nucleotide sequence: TGCGCCAGCAGCTCCCAGGGGTGGGAGACCCAGTACTTC.